The entry that follows covers one T cell receptor beta chain sequence. Its antigen is as yet unknown. PCR used 60 Vbeta primers and 13 Jbeta primers. Assay used: immunoSEQ multiplex PCR; TCRdb lists only in-frame clones, some missing. The sample records 100,000 to 150,000 clones, over 60% being singletons. These data are taken from a study of cytomegalovirus exposure and HLA in healthy donors. Findings and limits, study-wide: TCR beta chains associated with HLA were, in a later analysis, more clonally expanded than equally common others. Researchers counted roughly 150 TCR beta chains as cytomegalovirus-associated. Roughly even sequencing depth across donors was the assumption behind the presence/absence analyses.

Looked up from germline, CDR1 is SGHNT and CDR2 is YYREEE (reference sequence). V lost 4 bases to trimming and J lost 5 bases; unmatched junction nucleotides: 6. The CDR3 spans 14 residues. Input material: PBMCs. The V gene is TRBV5-4, the J gene TRBJ1-1; 9 bases are a match to TRBD1. The TCR comes from a human donor in good health. The CDR3 loop reads CASSGNRGQTEAFF. The CDR3, as DNA: TGTGCCAGCAGCGGCAACAGGGGGCAGACTGAAGCTTTCTTT.